This TCR beta chain was sequenced in a study of T cells expressing NK-cell markers. The wider study: All TCR beta repertoires analysed originated from sorted CD3+CD56+NKG2C+, CD3+CD56+NKG2C- and CD3+CD56-NKG2C+ T cells. With respect to HCMV, most of the eight sequenced donors were seropositive, and one was seronegative.

Note on this clonotype: The antigen is not known.

Study-level results: NKG2C+ dominant clonotype frequencies in five or six donors were roughly 1.0-8% of CD8+ T cells.

UMIs accompanied the 5'RACE template switching by which TCR beta cDNA was made. TCRdb reanalyzed the 5' RACE reads and collapses them to one entry per CDR3 protein, without DNA. This sample contains 400,000 to 450,000 distinct CDR3 sequences. Germline values: CDR1 MGHDK, CDR2 SYGVNS. CDR3 length equals 15 residues. The chain carries TRBV25-1 and TRBJ2-3; without DNA, the TCRdb call of TRBD1 cannot be checked. This clonotype was obtained from a woman between 18 and 69 years old in good health. The specimen was blood T cells: a sorted CD56 or NKG2C T cell subset, CD4+ or CD8+ T cells, or bulk PBMC T cells (not recorded which). This chain's CDR3 is CASSEQGSSTDTQYF.